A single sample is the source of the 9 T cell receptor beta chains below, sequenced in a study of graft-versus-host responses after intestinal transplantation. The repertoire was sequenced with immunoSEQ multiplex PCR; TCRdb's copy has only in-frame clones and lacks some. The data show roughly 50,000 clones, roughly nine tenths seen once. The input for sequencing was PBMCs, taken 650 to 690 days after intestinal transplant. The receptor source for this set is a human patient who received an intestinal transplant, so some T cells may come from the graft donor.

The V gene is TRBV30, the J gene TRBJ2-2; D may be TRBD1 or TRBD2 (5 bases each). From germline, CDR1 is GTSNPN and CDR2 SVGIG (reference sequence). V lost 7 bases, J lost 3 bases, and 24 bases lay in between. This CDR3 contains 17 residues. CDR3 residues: CAFLKLTAREHTGELFF. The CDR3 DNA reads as TGTGCCTTCTTAAAGTTGACGGCCAGGGAGCACACCGGGGAGCTGTTTTTT.

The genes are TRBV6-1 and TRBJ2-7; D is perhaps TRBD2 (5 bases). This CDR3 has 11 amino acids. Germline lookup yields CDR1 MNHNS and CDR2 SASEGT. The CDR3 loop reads CTGGEHYEQYF. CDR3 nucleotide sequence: TGTACCGGAGGTGAACACTACGAGCAGTACTTC.

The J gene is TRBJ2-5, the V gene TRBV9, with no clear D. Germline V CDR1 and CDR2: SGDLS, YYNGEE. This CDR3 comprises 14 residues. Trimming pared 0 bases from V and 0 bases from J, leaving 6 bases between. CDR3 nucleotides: TGTGCCAGCAGCGTAGCATCAGACCAAGAGACCCAGTACTTC. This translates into CASSVASDQETQYF.

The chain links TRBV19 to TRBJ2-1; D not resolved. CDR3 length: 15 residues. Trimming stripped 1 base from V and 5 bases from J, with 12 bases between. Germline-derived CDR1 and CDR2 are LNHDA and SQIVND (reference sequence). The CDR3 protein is CASSIAGSRNNEQFF. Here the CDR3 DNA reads TGTGCCAGTAGTATAGCTGGCAGTCGTAACAATGAGCAGTTCTTC.

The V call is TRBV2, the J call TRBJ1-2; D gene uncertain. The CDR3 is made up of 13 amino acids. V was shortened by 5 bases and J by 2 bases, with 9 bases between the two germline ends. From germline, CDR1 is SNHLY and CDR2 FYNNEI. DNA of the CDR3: TGTGCCAGCAGTAAGGACGGAAACTATGGCTACACCTTC. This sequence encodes CASSKDGNYGYTF.

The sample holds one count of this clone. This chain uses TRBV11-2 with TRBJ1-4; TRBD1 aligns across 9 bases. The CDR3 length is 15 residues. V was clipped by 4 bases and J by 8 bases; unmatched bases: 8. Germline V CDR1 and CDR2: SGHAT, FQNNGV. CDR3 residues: CASSYTGGEYEKLFF. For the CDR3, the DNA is TGTGCCAGCAGCTACACAGGGGGCGAGTACGAAAAACTGTTTTTT. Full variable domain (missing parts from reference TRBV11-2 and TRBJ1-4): EAGVAQSPRYKIIEKRQSVAFWCNPISGHATLYWYQQILGQGPKLLIQFQNNGVVDDSQLPKDRFSAERLKGVDSTLKIQPAKLEDSAVYLCASSYTGGEYEKLFFGSGTQLSVL.

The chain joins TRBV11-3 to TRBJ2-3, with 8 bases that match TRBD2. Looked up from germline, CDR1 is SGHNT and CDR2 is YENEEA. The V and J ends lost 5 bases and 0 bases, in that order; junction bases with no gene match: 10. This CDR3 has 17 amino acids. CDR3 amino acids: CASSPTGGSRSTDTQYF. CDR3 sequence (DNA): TGTGCCAGCAGCCCTACGGGGGGGAGCAGGAGCACAGATACGCAGTATTTT.

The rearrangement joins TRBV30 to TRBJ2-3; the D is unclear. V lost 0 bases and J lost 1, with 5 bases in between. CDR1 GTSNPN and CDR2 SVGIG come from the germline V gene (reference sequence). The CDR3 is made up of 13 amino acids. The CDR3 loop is CAWSVKGTDTQYF. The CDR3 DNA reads TGTGCCTGGAGTGTAAAGGGCACAGATACGCAGTATTTT.

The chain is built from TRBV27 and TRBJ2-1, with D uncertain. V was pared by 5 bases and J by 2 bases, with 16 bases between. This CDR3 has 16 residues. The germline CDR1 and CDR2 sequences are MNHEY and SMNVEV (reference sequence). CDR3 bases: TGTGCCAGCAGTGACGTTGCGACCACAGCCTACAATGAGCAGTTCTTC. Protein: CASSDVATTAYNEQFF.